This T cell receptor (beta chain) is drawn from a study of T cell responses to AZD1222 COVID-19 vaccine. Study overall: Samples with a second dose at about 4 or about 12 weeks were pooled together.

Study conclusions and caveats: Donors skewed white British and female; clonal diversity was possibly underestimated. Reports say nearly half of spike-specific TCRs go after unmutated variant regions. Increased Spike-specific TCR breadth and depth were observed after two AZD1222 doses.

Assay: immunoSEQ multiplex PCR; the TCRdb copy retains only in-frame clones and omits some. Of 66,000 or so clones detected, roughly 87% appear once; the ten largest clones hold around a sixth. This clone came up many times. Its antigen is unknown. This receptor was taken from an adult in good health. The sample was peripheral blood, taken on day 0 of AZD1222 vaccination.

In DNA, the CDR3 is TGTGCCAGCAGTGATGCGGCTAGCCAAACCGGGACGACCTACGAGCAGTACTTC. Translated: CASSDAASQTGTTYEQYF. The rearrangement links TRBV6-1 to TRBJ2-7; either TRBD1 or TRBD2 may supply D (5 bases each). The CDR3 runs 18 residues. The germline CDR1 and CDR2 sequences are MNHNS and SASEGT. V lost 3 bases, J lost 2 bases, and 23 bases lay in between.